This passage covers 21 T cell receptor beta chains from one sample sequenced in a study of siplizumab effects on memory and regulatory T cells. Sequencing was performed with immunoSEQ multiplex PCR; in TCRdb, only in-frame clones are kept and a portion is missing. In the table there are around 82,000 clones, about 92% of which are singletons. The specimen was CD8+ T cells sorted from blood. The source is a human donor in good health.

V and J are TRBV7-9 and TRBJ1-4; D is undetermined. V was cut by 5 bases and J by 6 bases, with 4 bases left in between. This CDR3 has 11 residues. Germline CDR1 reads SEHNR; CDR2 reads FQNEAQ (reference sequence). The CDR3 bases are TGTGCCAGCAGCCCAGATGAAAAACTGTTTTTT. Protein sequence: CASSPDEKLFF.

V usage is TRBV4-1 and J usage is TRBJ1-2; possible D gene TRBD1, 5 bases. The CDR3 sequence is 14 residues long. Germline values: CDR1 MGHRA, CDR2 YSYEKL. Trimming shortened V by 3 bases and J by 0 bases, and 8 bases separated the two germline ends. The CDR3 loop is CASSHSGANYGYTF. As DNA, the CDR3 is TGCGCCAGCAGCCATTCGGGGGCTAACTATGGCTACACCTTC.

The chain combines TRBV19 with TRBJ1-1; 7 bases agree with TRBD1. V lost 1 base and J lost 2; bases outside the gene matches: 1. The CDR3 consists of 14 residues. Germline V gives CDR1 LNHDA, CDR2 SQIVND (reference sequence). CDR3 sequence (DNA): TGTGCCAGTAGTATAGGGGACAGTAACACTGAAGCTTTCTTT. Its protein is CASSIGDSNTEAFF. Variable domain in full (rest from reference TRBV19 and TRBJ1-1): DGGITQSPKYLFRKEGQNVTLSCEQNLNHDAMYWYRQDPGQGLRLIYYSQIVNDFQKGDIAEGYSVSREKKESFPLTVTSAQKNPTAFYLCASSIGDSNTEAFFGQGTRLTVV.

This clone was observed a single time. The chain employs TRBV10-3 and TRBJ2-1; D unclear. The germline V gene encodes CDR1 ENHRY and CDR2 SYGVKD. The CDR3 sequence is 12 residues long. Trimming cost V 10 bases and J 5 bases, with 12 bases left between them. CDR3 nucleotide sequence: TGTGCCACATGGGCAGGAGACAATGAGCAGTTCTTC. Translation: CATWAGDNEQFF.

This clone was seen a single time. This chain's CDR3 is CASSPRLGPMKAKNIQYF. CDR3 coding DNA: TGTGCCAGCAGCCCCCGGTTGGGACCGATGAAAGCCAAAAACATTCAGTACTTC. The chain recombines TRBV7-9 with TRBJ2-4; D possibly matches TRBD1 or TRBD2 (5 bases each). This CDR3 comprises 18 residues. The ends were cut back, 5 bases at V and 0 bases at J, with 20 bases in the middle. CDR1 is SEHNR and CDR2 is FQNEAQ in the germline V gene (reference sequence).

The rearrangement joins TRBV6-5 to TRBJ1-1; a possible D gene is TRBD1 (5 bases). The CDR3 is 13 amino acids. The ends were cut back, 4 bases at V and 3 bases at J, with 9 bases in the middle. Germline V CDR1 and CDR2: MNHEY, SVGAGI. CDR3 amino acids: CASSFGGYTEAFF. The CDR3 DNA reads TGTGCCAGCAGTTTTGGGGGTTACACTGAAGCTTTCTTT.

This sequence joins TRBV9 and TRBJ2-1, with 9 bases identical to TRBD1. CDR1 and CDR2 (germline): SGDLS, YYNGEE. Trimming cost V 3 bases and J 3 bases; bases outside gene matches: 13. The CDR3 consists of 18 residues. CDR3 DNA sequence: TGTGCCAGCAGCGCCAACCCAGACACAGGGGGCGACTACAATGAGCAGTTCTTC. Amino acid sequence: CASSANPDTGGDYNEQFF. The entire variable domain, with the rest obtained from reference TRBV9 and TRBJ2-1, is as follows: DSGVTQTPKHLITATGQRVTLRCSPRSGDLSVYWYQQSLDQGLQFLIQYYNGEERAKGNILERFSAQQFPDLHSELNLSSLELGDSALYFCASSANPDTGGDYNEQFFGPGTRLTVL.

This clone appeared a single time. V usage is TRBV2 and J usage is TRBJ2-1; 10 positions agree with TRBD2. Germline-derived CDR1 and CDR2 are SNHLY and FYNNEI. V lost 7 bases and J lost 2; bases outside the gene matches: 2. The CDR3 is 14 amino acids. The CDR3: CASIAGGPYNEQFF. The CDR3 DNA follows: TGTGCCAGCATAGCGGGGGGCCCCTACAATGAGCAGTTCTTC.

The V gene is TRBV19, the J gene TRBJ2-7; a possible D gene is TRBD2 (6 bases). The CDR3 loop spans 14 amino acids. V lost 1 base and J 2 bases, leaving 9 bases between the germline ends. CDR1 is LNHDA, CDR2 SQIVND, per germline (reference sequence). CDR3 sequence (DNA): TGTGCCAGTAGTATAGGGGGAGGCGCCTACGAGCAGTACTTC. This gives the protein CASSIGGGAYEQYF.

The rearrangement uses TRBV29-1 and TRBJ2-1, with D possibly matching TRBD2 (9 bases). The CDR3 covers 15 residues. Looked up from germline, CDR1 is SQVTM and CDR2 is ANQGSEA. Trimming took off 1 base at V and 7 bases at J, with 17 bases between the two ends. The CDR3 reads CSVEGSGGQENEQFF. The CDR3, as DNA: TGCAGCGTTGAAGGTAGCGGGGGACAGGAGAATGAGCAGTTCTTC.

This clone has only one observation. This rearrangement joins TRBV4-1 to TRBJ2-7; 12 bases are shared with TRBD2. The CDR3 totals 15 residues. The germline gives CDR1 MGHRA, CDR2 YSYEKL. The trim removed 4 bases at V and 5 bases at J, leaving 6 bases unmatched. The CDR3 bases are TGCGCCAGCAGCCTTGGACTAGCGGGGATAAACGAGCAGTACTTC. It codes for CASSLGLAGINEQYF.

The V and J genes are TRBV9 and TRBJ2-1; TRBD1 matches 7 bases. The V and J ends lost 0 bases and 16 bases, in that order; junction bases with no gene match: 7. The CDR3 runs 12 residues. Germline V gene sequence: CDR1 SGDLS, CDR2 YYNGEE. The CDR3 coding sequence is TGTGCCAGCAGCGTAGAGCAGGGGGTGTTATTCTTC. Its translation: CASSVEQGVLFF.

This clone has just one count. The chain links TRBV15 to TRBJ2-7; weak D call: TRBD1 (6 bases). The CDR3 is 15 amino acids. V was cut by 0 bases and J by 0 bases, with 9 bases left in between. Germline assignment: CDR1 LNHNV and CDR2 YYDKDF (reference sequence). The CDR3 spells CATSRDRGSSYEQYF. As DNA, the CDR3 is TGTGCCACCAGCAGAGACAGGGGCAGCTCCTACGAGCAGTACTTC.

This rearrangement joins TRBV5-8 to TRBJ2-5; D may be TRBD1 (6 bases). The germline V gene has CDR1 SGHTS and CDR2 YDEGEE. The CDR3 totals 16 residues. V lost 0 bases and J 5 bases, leaving 17 bases between the germline ends. This CDR3 is CASSLGLDRWSETQYF. CDR3 coding DNA: TGTGCCAGCAGCTTGGGGCTGGACAGATGGTCGGAGACCCAGTACTTC.

This clone was recorded only once. The rearrangement joins TRBV5-4 to TRBJ2-5; tentative D call: TRBD1 (5 bases). V was pared by 0 bases and J by 1 base, with 10 bases between. The CDR3 is 15 residues long. Germline loops: CDR1 SGHNT, CDR2 YYREEE (reference sequence). The DNA of the CDR3 is TGTGCCAGCAGCTTGGAGGCAGGGCTCCAAGAGACCCAGTACTTC. Protein: CASSLEAGLQETQYF.

In its sample, this clone was seen a few times. The chain is built from TRBV11-2 and TRBJ2-7; maybe TRBD2 (5 bases). Germline CDR1 is SGHAT and CDR2 is FQNNGV. The CDR3 runs 13 residues. Trimming took off 6 bases at V and 2 bases at J, with 11 bases between the two ends. The CDR3 DNA is TGTGCCAGCAGAGATAGCGTTACCTACGAGCAGTACTTC. Its translation is CASRDSVTYEQYF.

J is TRBJ2-1 and V is TRBV27; D could derive from TRBD1 or TRBD2 (5 bases each). CDR3 size: 14 residues. The germline CDR1 and CDR2 sequences are MNHEY and SMNVEV (reference sequence). V was pared by 7 bases and J by 4 bases, with 14 bases between. CDR3 sequence reads: CASTWGEGYNEQFF. The CDR3 nucleotides read TGTGCCAGCACCTGGGGCGAGGGTTACAATGAGCAGTTCTTC.

The chain joins TRBV27 to TRBJ2-7; maybe TRBD1 (6 bases). CDR3 length equals 12 residues. Germline lookup yields CDR1 MNHEY and CDR2 SMNVEV (reference sequence). Trimming left V 3 bases short and J 7 bases short, with 10 bases between. DNA of the CDR3: TGTGCCAGCAGTTTTCAAGGGGGTGAGCAGTACTTC. It translates to CASSFQGGEQYF.

The rearrangement uses TRBV9 and TRBJ1-2, with no clear D. Per germline, CDR1 SGDLS and CDR2 YYNGEE. The CDR3 has 17 amino acids. With 0 bases removed from V and 6 bases from J, the gap between germline ends came to 21 bases. The CDR3 DNA follows: TGTGCCAGCAGCGTAGGAGGCCCCGGTGAAGGGATCGATGGCTACACCTTC. Encoded protein: CASSVGGPGEGIDGYTF.

The J gene is TRBJ1-4, the V gene TRBV9; D gene uncertain. CDR1 is SGDLS, CDR2 YYNGEE, per germline. The CDR3 runs to 15 residues. The V and J ends lost 0 bases and 7 bases respectively, with 13 bases between them. CDR3 loop: CASSVEGRVFEKLFF. CDR3 bases: TGTGCCAGCAGCGTAGAAGGTCGCGTGTTTGAAAAACTGTTTTTT.

The CDR3 sequence is CASSLYFGHEAFF. DNA of the CDR3: TGCGCCAGCAGCTTGTATTTTGGGCATGAAGCTTTCTTT. This chain joins TRBV5-1 and TRBJ1-1; D gene ambiguous. Germline V gene lookup returns CDR1 SGHRS and CDR2 YFSETQ. Trimming removed 1 base from V and 7 bases from J, with 11 bases in between. CDR3 length: 13 residues.